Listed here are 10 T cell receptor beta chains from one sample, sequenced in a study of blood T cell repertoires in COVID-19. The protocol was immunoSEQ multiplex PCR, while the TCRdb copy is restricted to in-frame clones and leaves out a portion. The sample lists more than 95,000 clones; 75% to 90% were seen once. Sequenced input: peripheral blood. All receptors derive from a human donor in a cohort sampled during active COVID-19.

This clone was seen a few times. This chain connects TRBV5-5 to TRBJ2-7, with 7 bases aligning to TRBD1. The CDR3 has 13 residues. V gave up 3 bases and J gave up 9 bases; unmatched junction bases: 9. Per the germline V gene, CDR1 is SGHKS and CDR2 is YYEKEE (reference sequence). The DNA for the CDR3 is TGTGCCAGCAGCTACACAGGGGCCGGCTGGCAGTACTTC. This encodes CASSYTGAGWQYF. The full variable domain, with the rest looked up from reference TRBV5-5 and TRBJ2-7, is DAGVTQSPTHLIKTRGQQVTLRCSPISGHKSVSWYQQVLGQGPQFIFQYYEKEERGRGNFPDRFSARQFPNYSSELNVNALLLGDSALYLCASSYTGAGWQYFGPGTRLTVT.

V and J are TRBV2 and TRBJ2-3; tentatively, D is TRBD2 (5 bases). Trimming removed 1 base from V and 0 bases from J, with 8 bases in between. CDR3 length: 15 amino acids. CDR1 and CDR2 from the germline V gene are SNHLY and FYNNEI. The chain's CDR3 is CASSEGGYSTDTQYF. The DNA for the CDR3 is TGTGCCAGCAGTGAAGGAGGGTACAGCACAGATACGCAGTATTTT.

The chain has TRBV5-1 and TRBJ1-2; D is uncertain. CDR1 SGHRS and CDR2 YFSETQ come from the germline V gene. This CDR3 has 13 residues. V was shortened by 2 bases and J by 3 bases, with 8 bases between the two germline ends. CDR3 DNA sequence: TGCGCCAGCAGCTTCCAGGAAGACTATGGCTACACCTTC. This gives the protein CASSFQEDYGYTF.

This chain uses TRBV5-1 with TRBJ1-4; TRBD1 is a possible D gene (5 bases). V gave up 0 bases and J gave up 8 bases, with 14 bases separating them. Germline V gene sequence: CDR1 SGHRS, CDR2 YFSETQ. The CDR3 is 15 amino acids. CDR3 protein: CASSLGRQGSEKLFF. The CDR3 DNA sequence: TGCGCCAGCAGCTTGGGTAGGCAGGGATCGGAAAAACTGTTTTTT.

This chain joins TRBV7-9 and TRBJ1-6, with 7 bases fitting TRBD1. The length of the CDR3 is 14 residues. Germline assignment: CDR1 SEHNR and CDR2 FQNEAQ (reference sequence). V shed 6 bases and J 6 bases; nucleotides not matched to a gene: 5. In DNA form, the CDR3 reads TGTGCCAGCAGTACAGGGGTGGGTAATTCACCCCTCCACTTT. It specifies CASSTGVGNSPLHF.

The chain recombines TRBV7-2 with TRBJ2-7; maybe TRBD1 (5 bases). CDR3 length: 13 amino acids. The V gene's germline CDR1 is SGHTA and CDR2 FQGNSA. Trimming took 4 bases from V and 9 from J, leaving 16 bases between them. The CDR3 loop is CASSSKSGAAQYF. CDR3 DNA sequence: TGTGCCAGCAGCTCCAAGTCTGGGGCGGCGCAGTACTTC.

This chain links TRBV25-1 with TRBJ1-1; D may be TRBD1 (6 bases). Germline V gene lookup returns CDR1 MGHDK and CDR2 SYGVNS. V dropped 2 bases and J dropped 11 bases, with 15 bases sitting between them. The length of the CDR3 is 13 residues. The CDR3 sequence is CASSEGGGLLAFF. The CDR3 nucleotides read TGTGCCAGCAGTGAAGGGGGGGGGCTGTTGGCTTTCTTT. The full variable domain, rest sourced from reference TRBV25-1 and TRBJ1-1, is EADIYQTPRYLVIGTGKKITLECSQTMGHDKMYWYQQDPGMELHLIHYSYGVNSTEKGDLSSESTVSRIRTEHFPLTLESARPSHTSQYLCASSEGGGLLAFFGQGTRLTVV.

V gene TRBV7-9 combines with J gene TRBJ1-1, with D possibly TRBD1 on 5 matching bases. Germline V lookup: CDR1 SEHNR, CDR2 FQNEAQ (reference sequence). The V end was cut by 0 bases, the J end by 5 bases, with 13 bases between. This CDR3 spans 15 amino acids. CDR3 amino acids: CASSLAPLRGTEAFF. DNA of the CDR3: TGTGCCAGCAGCTTAGCCCCCCTACGGGGGACTGAAGCTTTCTTT.

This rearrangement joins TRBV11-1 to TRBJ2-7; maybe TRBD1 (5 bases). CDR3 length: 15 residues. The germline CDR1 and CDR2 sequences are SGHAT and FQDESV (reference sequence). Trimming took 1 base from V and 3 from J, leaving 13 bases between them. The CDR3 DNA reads TGTGCCAGCAGCTTAGTAGGGGCCGATTACTACGAGCAGTACTTC. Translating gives CASSLVGADYYEQYF.

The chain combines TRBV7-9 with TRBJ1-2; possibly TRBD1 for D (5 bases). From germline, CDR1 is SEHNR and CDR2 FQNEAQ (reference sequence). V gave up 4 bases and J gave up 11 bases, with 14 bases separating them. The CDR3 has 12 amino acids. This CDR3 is CASSSGPRTYTF. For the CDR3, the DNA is TGTGCCAGCAGCTCGGGTCCCAGGACATACACCTTC.